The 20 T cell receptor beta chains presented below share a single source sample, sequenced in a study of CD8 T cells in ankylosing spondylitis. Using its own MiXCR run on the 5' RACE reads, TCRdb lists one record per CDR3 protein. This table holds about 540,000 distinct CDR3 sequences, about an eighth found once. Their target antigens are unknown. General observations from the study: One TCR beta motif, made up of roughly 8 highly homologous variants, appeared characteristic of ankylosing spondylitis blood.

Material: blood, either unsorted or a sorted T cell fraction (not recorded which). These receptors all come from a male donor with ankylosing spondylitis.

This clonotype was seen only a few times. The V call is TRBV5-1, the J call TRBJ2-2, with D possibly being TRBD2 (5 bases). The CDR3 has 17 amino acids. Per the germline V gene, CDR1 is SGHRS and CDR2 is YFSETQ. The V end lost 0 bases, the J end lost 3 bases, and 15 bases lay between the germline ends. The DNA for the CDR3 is TGCGCCAGCAGCTTGGGCCCCCAGCGGTTAGACACCGGGGAGCTGTTTTTT. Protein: CASSLGPQRLDTGELFF.

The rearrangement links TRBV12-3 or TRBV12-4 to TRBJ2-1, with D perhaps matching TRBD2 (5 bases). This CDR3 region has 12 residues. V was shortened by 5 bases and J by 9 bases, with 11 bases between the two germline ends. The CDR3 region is CASSRGEGEQFF. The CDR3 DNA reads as TGTGCCAGCAGTCGGGGAGAGGGTGAGCAGTTCTTC.

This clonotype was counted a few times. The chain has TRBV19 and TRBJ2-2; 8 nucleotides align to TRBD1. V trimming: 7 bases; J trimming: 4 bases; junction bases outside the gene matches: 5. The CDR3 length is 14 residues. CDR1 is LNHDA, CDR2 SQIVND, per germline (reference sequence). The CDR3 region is CASIRTGRTGELFF. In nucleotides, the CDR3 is TGTGCCAGTATCAGGACAGGGCGCACCGGGGAGCTGTTTTTT.

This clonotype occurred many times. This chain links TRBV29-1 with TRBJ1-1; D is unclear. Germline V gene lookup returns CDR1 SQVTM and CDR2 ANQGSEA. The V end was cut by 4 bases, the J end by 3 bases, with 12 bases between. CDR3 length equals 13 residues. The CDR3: CSVGWQEDTEAFF. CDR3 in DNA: TGCAGCGTTGGATGGCAGGAGGACACTGAAGCTTTCTTT.

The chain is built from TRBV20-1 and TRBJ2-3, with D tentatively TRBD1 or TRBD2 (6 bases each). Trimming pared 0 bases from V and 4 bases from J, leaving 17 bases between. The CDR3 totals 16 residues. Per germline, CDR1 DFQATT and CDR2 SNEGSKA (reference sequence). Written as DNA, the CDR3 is TGCAGTGCTAGAGAAAAGCATGGGGGGCTGGCAGATACGCAGTATTTT. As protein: CSAREKHGGLADTQYF.

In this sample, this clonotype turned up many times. The CDR3 region has the DNA TGTGCCAGCAGCCCCGGGACTAGCGGATCCAATGAGCAGTTCTTC. Its protein product is CASSPGTSGSNEQFF. This chain uses TRBV4-2 with TRBJ2-1; TRBD2 aligns across 11 bases. CDR1 and CDR2 from the germline V gene are LGHNA and YNFKEQ. J gave up 6 bases and V 4 bases, and 5 bases lay outside the gene matches. This CDR3 has 15 amino acids.

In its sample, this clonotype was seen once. DNA for the CDR3: TGTGCCAGCTCACCAGTCGGCGGGACAGGAGACTATGGCTACACCTTC. This encodes CASSPVGGTGDYGYTF. V and J are TRBV18 and TRBJ1-2; 8 bases map to TRBD1. This CDR3 comprises 16 residues. Germline CDR1 and CDR2: KGHSH and LQKENI. After removal of 2 bases from V and 3 bases from J, the junction contained 8 bases not matched to a gene.

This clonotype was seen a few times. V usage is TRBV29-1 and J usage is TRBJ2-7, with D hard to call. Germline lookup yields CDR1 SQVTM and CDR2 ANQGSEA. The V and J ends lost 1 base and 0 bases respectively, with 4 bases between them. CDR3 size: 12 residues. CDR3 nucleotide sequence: TGCAGCGTTGAAGGCAGCTCCTACGAGCAGTACTTC. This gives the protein CSVEGSSYEQYF.

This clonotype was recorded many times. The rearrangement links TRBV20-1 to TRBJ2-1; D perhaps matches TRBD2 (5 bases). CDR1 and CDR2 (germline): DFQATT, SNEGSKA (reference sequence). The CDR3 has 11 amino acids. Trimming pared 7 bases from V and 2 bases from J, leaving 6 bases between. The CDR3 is CSGGAYNEQFF. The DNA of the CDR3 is TGCAGTGGGGGAGCCTACAATGAGCAGTTCTTC.

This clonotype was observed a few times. CDR3 bases: TGTGCCAGCAGCTCGGGACACCATTTAAGCGAGCAGTACTTC. Translated: CASSSGHHLSEQYF. This chain connects TRBV11-2 to TRBJ2-7; D might be TRBD1 (6 bases). V lost 4 bases, J lost 6 bases, and 16 bases lay in between. In germline, CDR1 is SGHAT, CDR2 FQNNGV. CDR3 length equals 14 residues.

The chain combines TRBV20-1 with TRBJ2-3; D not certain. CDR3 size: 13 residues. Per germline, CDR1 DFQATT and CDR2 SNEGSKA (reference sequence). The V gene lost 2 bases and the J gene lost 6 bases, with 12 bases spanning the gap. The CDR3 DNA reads TGCAGTGCTAGAATTGGGGATGTCGATACGCAGTATTTT. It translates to CSARIGDVDTQYF.

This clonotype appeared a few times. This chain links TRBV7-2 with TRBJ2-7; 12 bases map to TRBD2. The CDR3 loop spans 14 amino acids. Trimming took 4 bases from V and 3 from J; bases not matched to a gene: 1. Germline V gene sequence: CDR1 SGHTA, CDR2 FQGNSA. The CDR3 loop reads CASSWTSGNYEQYV. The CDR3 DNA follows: TGTGCCAGCAGCTGGACTAGCGGGAACTACGAGCAGTACGTC.

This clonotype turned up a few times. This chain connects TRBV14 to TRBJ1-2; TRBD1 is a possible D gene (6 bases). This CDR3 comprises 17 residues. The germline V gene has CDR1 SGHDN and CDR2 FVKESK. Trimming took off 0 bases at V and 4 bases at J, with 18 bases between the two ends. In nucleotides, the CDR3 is TGTGCCAGCAGCCAAGATGGGGGGGCAGGGGCGTCCTATGGCTACACCTTC. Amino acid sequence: CASSQDGGAGASYGYTF.

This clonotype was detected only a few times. The CDR3 region has the DNA TGTGCCAGCAGCCAGGATAGGACAGGGAAAGCTTTCTTT. This codes for CASSQDRTGKAFF. The chain uses TRBV3-1 and TRBJ1-1; 8 bases agree with TRBD1. The CDR3 is 13 amino acids. The V gene end was trimmed by 3 bases and the J gene end by 9 bases; junction bases not matched to a gene: 6. Per germline, CDR1 LGHDT and CDR2 YNNKEL (reference sequence).

This CDR3 is CASSPLQGQNEQYF. The CDR3 nucleotides read TGTGCCAGCAGCCCTTTACAGGGGCAGAACGAGCAGTACTTC. The V gene is TRBV7-9, the J gene TRBJ2-7; the match to TRBD1 covers 7 bases. The CDR3 has 14 residues. Germline V CDR1 and CDR2: SEHNR, FQNEAQ (reference sequence). The J segment lost 5 bases and the V segment lost 5 bases, leaving 9 bases of the junction unmatched.

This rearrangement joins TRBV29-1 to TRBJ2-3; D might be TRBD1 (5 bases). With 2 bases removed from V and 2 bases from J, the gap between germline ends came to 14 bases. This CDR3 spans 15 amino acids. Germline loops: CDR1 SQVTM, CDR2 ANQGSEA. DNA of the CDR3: TGCAGCGTTGAACGGACAAAAGGAGCCACAGATACGCAGTATTTT. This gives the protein CSVERTKGATDTQYF.

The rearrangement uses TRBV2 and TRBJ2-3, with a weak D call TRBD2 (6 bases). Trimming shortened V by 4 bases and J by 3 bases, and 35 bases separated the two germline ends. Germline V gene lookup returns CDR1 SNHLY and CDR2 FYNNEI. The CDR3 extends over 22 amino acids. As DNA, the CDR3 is TGTGCCAGCAGTGGGGACTTGCGGGCTGGTCGACCCTTATCTGGAGGAACAGATACGCAGTATTTT. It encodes CASSGDLRAGRPLSGGTDTQYF.

CDR3 residues: CSVRDSTNQPQHF. The CDR3 DNA is TGCAGCGTTCGGGACAGCACGAATCAGCCCCAGCATTTT. The chain is built from TRBV29-1 and TRBJ1-5; 7 positions match TRBD1. The CDR3 spans 13 residues. The germline gives CDR1 SQVTM, CDR2 ANQGSEA. The junction had 5 bases not matched to a gene; V was cut back by 5 bases and J by 4 bases. Variable domain in full (rest from reference TRBV29-1 and TRBJ1-5): SAVISQKPSRDICQRGTSLTIQCQVDSQVTMMFWYRQQPGQSLTLIATANQGSEATYESGFVIDKFPISRPNLTFSTLTVSNMSPEDSSIYLCSVRDSTNQPQHFGDGTRLSIL.

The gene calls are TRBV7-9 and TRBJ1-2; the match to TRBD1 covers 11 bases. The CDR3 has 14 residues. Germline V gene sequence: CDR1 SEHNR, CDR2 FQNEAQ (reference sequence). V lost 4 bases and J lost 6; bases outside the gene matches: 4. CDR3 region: CASSSWTGGDGYTF. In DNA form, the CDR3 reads TGTGCCAGCAGCTCTTGGACAGGGGGCGATGGCTACACCTTC.

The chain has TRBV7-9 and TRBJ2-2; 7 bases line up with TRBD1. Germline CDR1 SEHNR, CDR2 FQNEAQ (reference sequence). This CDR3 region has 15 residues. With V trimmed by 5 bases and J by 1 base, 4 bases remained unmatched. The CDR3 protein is CASSPDRMNTGELFF. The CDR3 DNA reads TGTGCCAGCAGCCCGGACAGGATGAACACCGGGGAGCTGTTTTTT.